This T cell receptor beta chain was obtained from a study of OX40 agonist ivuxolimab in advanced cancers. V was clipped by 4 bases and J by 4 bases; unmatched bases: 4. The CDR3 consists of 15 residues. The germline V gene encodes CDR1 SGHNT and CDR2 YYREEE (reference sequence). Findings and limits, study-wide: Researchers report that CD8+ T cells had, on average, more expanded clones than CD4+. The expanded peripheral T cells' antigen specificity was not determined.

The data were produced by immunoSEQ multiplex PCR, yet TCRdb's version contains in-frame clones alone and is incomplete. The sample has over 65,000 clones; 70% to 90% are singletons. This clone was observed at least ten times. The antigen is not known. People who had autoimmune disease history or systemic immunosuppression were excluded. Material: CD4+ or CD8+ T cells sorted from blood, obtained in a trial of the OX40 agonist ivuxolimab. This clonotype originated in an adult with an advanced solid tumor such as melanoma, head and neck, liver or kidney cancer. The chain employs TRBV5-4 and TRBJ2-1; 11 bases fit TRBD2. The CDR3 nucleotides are TGTGCCAGCAGCGCCCTAGCGGGAGGATACAATGAGCAGTTCTTC. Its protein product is CASSALAGGYNEQFF. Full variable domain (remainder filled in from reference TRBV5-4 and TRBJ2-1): ETGVTQSPTHLIKTRGQQVTLRCSSQSGHNTVSWYQQALGQGPQFIFQYYREEENGRGNFPPRFSGLQFPNYSSELNVNALELDDSALYLCASSALAGGYNEQFFGPGTRLTVL.